In this sample, the clone carrying this TCR beta chain turned up many times. These data belong to a study of T cells in Graves' hyperthyroidism and ophthalmopathy. In germline, CDR1 is ENHRY, CDR2 SYGVKD. The length of the CDR3 is 12 residues. V lost 0 bases and J 10 bases, leaving 7 bases between the germline ends. Amplified TCR beta CDR3 regions came from RNA transcripts. First-round RT-PCR of the TCR CDR3 relied on the HTBI primer set. TCRdb reprocessed the multiplex PCR reads via MiXCR and lists one record per CDR3 protein. The data contain a few hundred thousand distinct CDR3 sequences, roughly 15% of them singletons.

The TCR sequence derives from a woman aged 25 to 39 with Graves' ophthalmopathy. The source material was blood. The V gene is TRBV10-3, the J gene TRBJ2-1; TRBD2 is a possible D gene (6 bases). CDR3 coding DNA: TGTGCCATCAGTGAGTCGGAGGGAGAGCAGTTCTTC. Protein product: CAISESEGEQFF.